The 20 T cell receptor beta chains listed next were all sequenced from one sample in a study of cytomegalovirus exposure and HLA in healthy donors. It was with 60 Vbeta and 13 Jbeta primers that the PCR ran. TCRdb's table, derived via immunoSEQ multiplex PCR, lists solely in-frame clones and lacks some. Of tens of thousands of clones detected, about four fifths appear once; the ten largest clones hold about 4%. Sequencing used PBMCs. The receptor set was obtained from a man aged 50 to 59 in good health and CMV-seronegative.

The chain links TRBV18 to TRBJ2-3, with a tentative D call TRBD2 (5 bases). CDR1 and CDR2 from the germline V gene are KGHSH and LQKENI. With 1 base removed from V and 3 bases from J, the gap between germline ends came to 5 bases. The CDR3 runs 13 residues. The DNA for the CDR3 is TGTGCCAGCTCACCACGGACTACAGATACGCAGTATTTT. As protein: CASSPRTTDTQYF.

In its sample, this clone was seen a few times. The chain employs TRBV28 and TRBJ2-7; a possible D gene is TRBD2 (5 bases). This CDR3 spans 14 amino acids. Germline CDR1 MDHEN, CDR2 SYDVKM. The germline V and J ends were trimmed by 6 bases and 5 bases, with 17 bases remaining between them. The CDR3 region is CASSTGETSHEQYF. The CDR3 coding sequence is TGTGCCAGCAGCACCGGGGAAACTTCCCACGAGCAGTACTTC. Full variable domain (rest looked up from reference TRBV28 and TRBJ2-7): DVKVTQSSRYLVKRTGEKVFLECVQDMDHENMFWYRQDPGLGLRLIYFSYDVKMKEKGDIPEGYSVSREKKERFSLILESASTNQTSMYLCASSTGETSHEQYFGPGTRLTVT.

The V call is TRBV4-2, the J call TRBJ2-7, with D possibly being TRBD2 (5 bases). Trimming cost V 0 bases and J 9 bases, with 15 bases left between them. This CDR3 has 14 amino acids. Germline V gene lookup returns CDR1 LGHNA and CDR2 YNFKEQ. As DNA, the CDR3 is TGTGCCAGCAGCCAAGATCTTAGCGCTACGAGGCAGTACTTC. Protein product: CASSQDLSATRQYF.

This clone is a singleton in its sample. The V and J genes are TRBV6-5 and TRBJ2-5; 8 bases map to TRBD1. V dropped 5 bases and J dropped 4; count of bases not matched to a gene: 6. The CDR3 length is 14 residues. The germline gives CDR1 MNHEY, CDR2 SVGAGI. In DNA, the CDR3 is TGTGCCAGCAGTGAGACAGGGGTGAGAGAGACCCAGTACTTC. Translating it yields CASSETGVRETQYF.

This sequence joins TRBV5-8 and TRBJ1-2; no firm D call. V lost 0 bases and J 7 bases, leaving 10 bases between the germline ends. CDR1 is SGHTS, CDR2 YDEGEE, per germline. This CDR3 has 13 amino acids. The CDR3 is CASSLGPASGYTF. The CDR3 bases are TGTGCCAGCAGCTTGGGCCCCGCTAGTGGCTACACCTTC.

V gene TRBV4-3 combines with J gene TRBJ2-5, with 8 nucleotides matching TRBD1. Germline V gene data show CDR1 as LGHNA and CDR2 as YSLEER. This CDR3 contains 14 residues. V shed 4 bases, J shed 7 bases, and the junction held 8 bases outside the gene matches. The CDR3 loop reads CASSPQGARGTQYF. The CDR3 DNA is TGCGCCAGCAGCCCCCAGGGGGCGCGCGGGACCCAGTACTTC.

The rearrangement uses TRBV14 and TRBJ1-1, with TRBD1 matching over 8 bases. V dropped 6 bases and J dropped 5; count of bases not matched to a gene: 11. Germline CDR1 reads SGHDN; CDR2 reads FVKESK. The CDR3 covers 15 residues. For the CDR3, the DNA is TGTGCCAGCAGAGCGACAGGGGCGAGGGGTACTGAAGCTTTCTTT. Protein: CASRATGARGTEAFF.

This clone has more than one count but fewer than ten. The chain uses TRBV9 and TRBJ2-7; D remains unclear. CDR1 SGDLS and CDR2 YYNGEE come from the germline V gene. The CDR3 length is 12 residues. Trimming stripped 3 bases from V and 0 bases from J, with 4 bases between. The CDR3 region is CASSGLSYEQYF. CDR3 in DNA: TGTGCCAGCAGCGGGCTCTCCTACGAGCAGTACTTC.

The chain employs TRBV28 and TRBJ2-3; 10 positions match TRBD2. The V and J ends lost 6 bases and 2 bases, in that order; junction bases with no gene match: 11. The CDR3 is 17 amino acids. In germline, CDR1 is MDHEN, CDR2 SYDVKM. CDR3 loop: CASSIAGGAIYTDTQYF. CDR3 DNA sequence: TGTGCCAGCAGCATAGCGGGAGGCGCCATCTACACAGATACGCAGTATTTT.

V gene TRBV6-5 combines with J gene TRBJ1-3; the match to TRBD1 covers 7 bases. The germline V gene encodes CDR1 MNHEY and CDR2 SVGAGI. The CDR3 runs 13 residues. The V gene end was trimmed by 5 bases and the J gene end by 5 bases; junction bases not matched to a gene: 3. CDR3 nucleotide sequence: TGTGCCAGCAGTGGACAGGCCCGAAACACCATATATTTT. It translates to CASSGQARNTIYF.

The genes are TRBV7-9 and TRBJ2-3; TRBD1 is a possible D gene (7 bases). Per the germline V gene, CDR1 is SEHNR and CDR2 is FQNEAQ (reference sequence). The CDR3 length is 15 residues. Trimming left V 5 bases short and J 1 base short, with 13 bases between. DNA of the CDR3: TGTGCCAGCAGCCCTCAGGGGGGCGGCACAGATACGCAGTATTTT. This translates into CASSPQGGGTDTQYF.

The chain recombines TRBV7-9 with TRBJ2-3; a weak D match, TRBD1 (6 bases). Trimming left V 7 bases short and J 12 bases short, with 17 bases between. CDR3 length: 12 residues. CDR1 and CDR2 from the germline V gene are SEHNR and FQNEAQ (reference sequence). The DNA of the CDR3 is TGTGCCAGCATCAAGGACAGCCGGAGTCAGTATTTT. It codes for CASIKDSRSQYF.

The sample holds a few counts of this clone. J is TRBJ2-2 and V is TRBV9; D not resolved. Between the trimmed V and J ends, which lost 4 bases and 4 bases, there was a span of 11 bases. Germline CDR1 reads SGDLS; CDR2 reads YYNGEE. This CDR3 spans 14 amino acids. CDR3 amino acids: CASSFHPGTGELFF. Here the CDR3 DNA reads TGTGCCAGCAGCTTTCACCCGGGCACCGGGGAGCTGTTTTTT.

This chain uses TRBV7-9 with TRBJ2-5, with D unresolved. The CDR3 covers 12 residues. Trimming shortened V by 4 bases and J by 0 bases, and 3 bases separated the two germline ends. Germline CDR1 reads SEHNR; CDR2 reads FQNEAQ (reference sequence). In DNA, the CDR3 is TGTGCCAGCAGCTCCTACCAAGAGACCCAGTACTTC. Translating it yields CASSSYQETQYF.

This clone has more than one count but fewer than ten. This chain joins TRBV28 and TRBJ2-7; 7 nucleotides match TRBD2. The germline V gene has CDR1 MDHEN and CDR2 SYDVKM. Trimming removed 7 bases from V and 1 base from J; junction bases left unmatched: 4. This CDR3 is 13 amino acids long. CDR3 DNA: TGTGCCAGCATAGAGGGAGGGTCCTACGAGCAGTACTTC. It specifies CASIEGGSYEQYF.

This chain joins TRBV27 and TRBJ2-7, with 10 bases identical to TRBD2. From germline, CDR1 is MNHEY and CDR2 SMNVEV (reference sequence). The junction had 12 bases not matched to a gene; V was cut back by 0 bases and J by 4 bases. The CDR3 length is 18 residues. This CDR3 is CASSLSRGVTSGIYEQYF. In nucleotides, the CDR3 is TGTGCCAGCAGTTTATCCCGGGGGGTAACTAGCGGGATTTACGAGCAGTACTTC.

V and J are TRBV6-6 and TRBJ2-2; TRBD1 matches at 8 bases. J lost 3 bases, V lost 5 bases, and 8 bases had no gene match. CDR1 and CDR2 (germline): MNHNY, SVGAGI (reference sequence). The CDR3 runs 16 residues. The CDR3 spells CASSPIDRGDTGELFF. CDR3 sequence (DNA): TGTGCCAGCAGTCCTATAGACAGGGGCGACACCGGGGAGCTGTTTTTT.

The chain uses TRBV7-2 and TRBJ1-1, with a possible D match to TRBD1 (5 bases). CDR1 is SGHTA and CDR2 is FQGNSA in the germline V gene. This CDR3 has 17 amino acids. Trimming pared 1 base from V and 2 bases from J, leaving 17 bases between. The CDR3 spells CASSLVWQPGTNTEAFF. The CDR3 nucleotides read TGTGCCAGCAGCTTAGTATGGCAGCCAGGGACTAACACTGAAGCTTTCTTT.

The J gene is TRBJ2-3, the V gene TRBV28; 7 bases agree with TRBD1. This CDR3 is 17 amino acids long. Per the germline V gene, CDR1 is MDHEN and CDR2 is SYDVKM. The V and J ends lost 3 bases and 4 bases, in that order; junction bases with no gene match: 13. The CDR3 protein is CASSLGQFFSGADTQYF. DNA for the CDR3: TGTGCCAGCAGTTTGGGACAGTTCTTTAGTGGTGCAGATACGCAGTATTTT.

The CDR3 DNA sequence: TGTGCCAGCTCAGACAGGGGAAAAGGCCCCTACGAGCAGTACTTC. As protein: CASSDRGKGPYEQYF. The gene calls are TRBV18 and TRBJ2-7, with 8 bases identical to TRBD1. The CDR3 is 15 amino acids. From germline, CDR1 is KGHSH and CDR2 LQKENI. Trimming took 5 bases from V and 2 from J; bases not matched to a gene: 8. The whole variable domain, filled in from reference TRBV18 and TRBJ2-7, reads NAGVMQNPRHLVRRRGQEARLRCSPMKGHSHVYWYRQLPEEGLKFMVYLQKENIIDESGMPKERFSAEFPKEGPSILRIQQVVRGDSAAYFCASSDRGKGPYEQYFGPGTRLTVT.